The sequence of this T cell receptor (beta chain) was determined in a study of breast tumors, draining lymph nodes, adjacent tissues. The study's findings and limits: Tumor TCR diversity was below lymph nodes but above nontumor tissue. Luminal-like breast cancer showed significantly greater tumor-nontumor repertoire similarity than basal-like breast cancer did. Most tumor T cells seemingly derive from lymph node, then expand in tumor. The lymph node origin of tumor T cells was framed as consistent with a hypothesis, not demonstrated.

CDR3 size: 19 residues. Germline V gene sequence: CDR1 DFQATT, CDR2 SNEGSKA (reference sequence). V gave up 0 bases and J gave up 2 bases, with 23 bases separating them. About this clonotype: Its matching antigen is unknown.

Axillary draining lymph nodes of breast cancer patients supplied the node samples. TCRdb independently ran MiXCR on the multiplex PCR reads; one entry per CDR3 protein. The profile shows some 170,000 distinct CDR3 sequences, around a third of them singletons. The receptor was isolated from a female donor with breast cancer. Some clones in this sample may be carry-over from other donors' samples. Sequenced sample: axillary lymph node tissue. The chain is built from TRBV20-1 and TRBJ1-5; possible D gene TRBD1, 5 bases. The CDR3 region has the DNA TGCAGTGCTAGAGATCTCCATCCGGGACCCCGGGACGGCAATCAGCCCCAGCATTTT. Encoded protein: CSARDLHPGPRDGNQPQHF.